These 22 T cell receptor beta chains were all obtained from the same sample, sequenced in a study of PD-1 blockade in classical Hodgkin lymphoma (dated by TCRdb to the early 2020s). The time point label, read with the paper, signifies: cycle 4 day 1 (C4D1), after 5 to 7 weeks of nivolumab. Relapse after autologous stem cell transplantation had occurred in all trial patients, and cohorts A, B and C were distinguished by prior brentuximab vedotin exposure. The library was produced with the immunoSEQ multiplex PCR assay. The clones in this table, taken by TCRdb from immuneACCESS, are in-frame only. Not every clone is retained; where verified, under half of the shortfall comes from an unresolved V gene, and the cause of the rest is unknown. This sample has over 9,500 clones in its table, and about 82% of those were observed once. The top ten clones comprise around 43% of the sample. Specimen: peripheral blood mononuclear cells (PBMCs), collected before the fourth cycle of nivolumab. These receptor sequences come from a human donor with classical Hodgkin lymphoma.

V is TRBV6-6 and J is TRBJ1-5; no firm D call. CDR3 length: 15 residues. Germline values: CDR1 MNHNY, CDR2 SVGAGI (reference sequence). Trimming cost V 3 bases and J 4 bases, with 13 bases left between them. The DNA for the CDR3 is TGTGCCAGCAGTTATGGCCGTCACCATAATCAGCCCCAGCATTTT. Translating it yields CASSYGRHHNQPQHF.

The chain has TRBV11-3 and TRBJ2-1, with TRBD2 identical over 7 bases. CDR3 length: 13 amino acids. Germline CDR1 and CDR2: SGHNT and YENEEA. V was clipped by 1 base and J by 6 bases; unmatched bases: 0. CDR3 nucleotides: TGTGCCAGCAGCTTAGCGGGGGGCAATGAGCAGTTCTTC. It specifies CASSLAGGNEQFF.

CDR3 protein: CAISDGLLAGVGSYNEQFF. The CDR3 DNA reads TGTGCCATCAGTGATGGCCTACTAGCGGGAGTAGGGTCCTACAATGAGCAGTTCTTC. The chain carries TRBV10-3 and TRBJ2-1, with 11 bases that match TRBD2. The germline CDR1 and CDR2 sequences are ENHRY and SYGVKD. Trimming cost V 3 bases and J 1 base; bases outside gene matches: 11. The length of the CDR3 is 19 residues.

The CDR3 sequence is CATSRDRTGGGFEQYF. The CDR3 DNA reads TGTGCCACCAGCAGAGACCGGACAGGGGGCGGCTTCGAGCAGTACTTC. The V and J genes are TRBV15 and TRBJ2-7; TRBD1 agrees at 11 bases. J was trimmed by 6 bases and V by 0 bases; bases with no gene match: 7. CDR3 length: 16 amino acids. Germline loops: CDR1 LNHNV, CDR2 YYDKDF (reference sequence).

The J gene is TRBJ1-2, the V gene TRBV27; D ambiguous. The CDR3 sequence is 13 residues long. V lost 3 bases and J lost 5, with 10 bases in between. The germline V gene has CDR1 MNHEY and CDR2 SMNVEV (reference sequence). CDR3 sequence (DNA): TGTGCCAGCAGTTTCAGAAAACTATATGGCTACACCTTC. Translated: CASSFRKLYGYTF.

This clone was detected once. The V and J genes are TRBV9 and TRBJ2-2; no reliable D call. The germline V gene has CDR1 SGDLS and CDR2 YYNGEE. This CDR3 comprises 16 residues. V was trimmed by 0 bases and J by 0 bases, leaving 9 bases between them. The CDR3 sequence: CASSVGLTANTGELFF. The DNA of the CDR3 is TGTGCCAGCAGCGTAGGGCTTACCGCGAACACCGGGGAGCTGTTTTTT.

Here the CDR3 DNA reads TGTGCCTGGAGTACGGGACAGGGGTCCTACGAGCAGTACTTC. Translated, it gives CAWSTGQGSYEQYF. The V and J genes are TRBV30 and TRBJ2-7; the match to TRBD1 covers 10 bases. Germline loops: CDR1 GTSNPN, CDR2 SVGIG (reference sequence). There are 14 residues in the CDR3. Germline trimming cut 2 bases from V and 1 base from J; bases unmatched to any gene: 2.

The rearrangement links TRBV30 to TRBJ2-3; 9 bases line up with TRBD2. The V and J ends lost 3 bases and 0 bases, in that order; junction bases with no gene match: 1. CDR3 length: 14 residues. Germline CDR1 is GTSNPN and CDR2 is SVGIG (reference sequence). The CDR3 reads CAWRTSGSTDTQYF. In DNA form, the CDR3 reads TGTGCCTGGAGGACTAGCGGAAGCACAGATACGCAGTATTTT.

This rearrangement joins TRBV4-1 to TRBJ2-7; a possible D gene is TRBD2 (6 bases). Trimming shortened V by 2 bases and J by 2 bases, and 10 bases separated the two germline ends. Germline V gene lookup returns CDR1 MGHRA and CDR2 YSYEKL. CDR3 length: 14 amino acids. This CDR3 is CASSQRAGTYEQYF. Written as DNA, the CDR3 is TGCGCCAGCAGCCAAAGAGCGGGCACCTACGAGCAGTACTTC.

The V and J genes are TRBV27 and TRBJ1-2; D remains ambiguous. Germline values: CDR1 MNHEY, CDR2 SMNVEV (reference sequence). This CDR3 is built from 14 residues. Deletions cut 2 bases from V and 0 bases from J, with 7 bases between. The CDR3 spells CASSLTRTNYGYTF. The CDR3, as DNA: TGTGCCAGCAGTTTAACCAGAACTAACTATGGCTACACCTTC.

This sequence joins TRBV28 and TRBJ1-4, with 7 bases aligning to TRBD1. J lost 0 bases, V lost 7 bases, and 11 bases had no gene match. The CDR3 sequence is 17 residues long. Germline CDR1 is MDHEN and CDR2 is SYDVKM. The CDR3 nucleotides are TGTGCCAGCAAACAGGGGCTTGGCCCCTCAACTAATGAAAAACTGTTTTTT. This translates into CASKQGLGPSTNEKLFF.

The chain joins TRBV28 to TRBJ2-5; possibly TRBD2 for D (6 bases). In germline, CDR1 is MDHEN, CDR2 SYDVKM. Trimming stripped 3 bases from V and 1 base from J, with 9 bases between. The CDR3 length is 14 residues. This CDR3 is CASSLMGGQETQYF. The CDR3 DNA is TGTGCCAGCAGTTTGATGGGGGGCCAAGAGACCCAGTACTTC.

The chain has TRBV7-3 and TRBJ2-1; 9 nucleotides agree with TRBD1. This CDR3 is 16 amino acids long. The V segment lost 0 bases and the J segment 8 bases; nucleotides outside the gene matches: 8. Per the germline V gene, CDR1 is SGHTA and CDR2 is FQGTGA. The CDR3 region is CASSLTPGTGWDEQFF. For the CDR3, the DNA is TGTGCCAGCAGCTTAACACCCGGGACAGGGTGGGATGAGCAGTTCTTC.

The rearrangement uses TRBV4-2 and TRBJ2-7; TRBD2 matches 13 bases. Trimming removed 4 bases from V and 6 bases from J; junction bases left unmatched: 21. The CDR3 contains 20 residues. Germline V gene lookup returns CDR1 LGHNA and CDR2 YNFKEQ. CDR3 amino acids: CASSREGLLPGLAGWGEQYF. The CDR3 nucleotides read TGTGCCAGCAGCCGAGAAGGACTGCTACCGGGACTAGCGGGGTGGGGCGAGCAGTACTTC.

This clone occurred once. The chain is built from TRBV7-8 and TRBJ1-1; perhaps TRBD1 as D (5 bases). Germline CDR1 SGHVS, CDR2 FQNEAQ. Between the trimmed V and J ends, which lost 5 bases and 3 bases, there was a span of 13 bases. The length of the CDR3 is 14 residues. This CDR3 is CASSARRGYTEAFF. CDR3 nucleotide sequence: TGTGCCAGCAGCGCCCGGCGGGGGTACACTGAAGCTTTCTTT.

This clone appeared a single time. The chain has TRBV6-6 and TRBJ2-1; tentative D call: TRBD2 (5 bases). With 5 bases removed from V and 5 bases from J, the gap between germline ends came to 13 bases. The CDR3 sequence is 14 residues long. Germline CDR1 is MNHNY and CDR2 is SVGAGI (reference sequence). CDR3 bases: TGTGCCAGCAGTCTCCCGGGGAATAACAATGAGCAGTTCTTC. Translated, it gives CASSLPGNNNEQFF.

The chain couples TRBV28 to TRBJ1-2; D is unresolved. Trimming pared 7 bases from V and 4 bases from J, leaving 13 bases between. Germline V gene lookup returns CDR1 MDHEN and CDR2 SYDVKM. This CDR3 is built from 13 residues. CDR3 nucleotides: TGTGCCAGCATCCCTCCAGGAACCTATGGCTACACCTTC. Translated, it gives CASIPPGTYGYTF.

The chain recombines TRBV28 with TRBJ1-5; D ambiguous. Per the germline V gene, CDR1 is MDHEN and CDR2 is SYDVKM. V was pared by 5 bases and J by 4 bases, with 15 bases between. This CDR3 has 15 amino acids. In DNA, the CDR3 is TGTGCCAGCAGTCAATGGGGAGGGAGTAATCAGCCCCAGCATTTT. It encodes CASSQWGGSNQPQHF.

The chain joins TRBV11-3 to TRBJ2-5; possible D gene TRBD1, 5 bases. The CDR3 spans 13 residues. The V end lost 2 bases, the J end lost 5 bases, and 9 bases lay between the germline ends. Germline V gene data show CDR1 as SGHNT and CDR2 as YENEEA. The CDR3 protein is CASSLQGRETQYF. In DNA, the CDR3 is TGTGCCAGCAGCTTACAGGGCCGGGAGACCCAGTACTTC.

This clone was counted a single time. The gene calls are TRBV29-1 and TRBJ2-2; 10 nucleotides match TRBD1. V dropped 5 bases and J dropped 6; count of bases not matched to a gene: 6. This CDR3 region has 14 residues. Germline assignment: CDR1 SQVTM and CDR2 ANQGSEA. The CDR3 sequence is CSVTGTGVPGELFF. The CDR3, as DNA: TGCAGCGTTACCGGGACAGGGGTCCCCGGGGAGCTGTTTTTT.

The gene calls are TRBV9 and TRBJ2-5; 8 nucleotides line up with TRBD1. Trimming removed 0 bases from V and 4 bases from J; junction bases left unmatched: 8. CDR1 SGDLS and CDR2 YYNGEE come from the germline V gene. The CDR3 totals 16 residues. CDR3 nucleotides: TGTGCCAGCAGCGTAGTGGGTCAGGGGGCCGGAGAGACCCAGTACTTC. It is translated as CASSVVGQGAGETQYF. Combining the CDR3 with reference TRBV9 and TRBJ2-5 gives the whole variable domain DSGVTQTPKHLITATGQRVTLRCSPRSGDLSVYWYQQSLDQGLQFLIQYYNGEERAKGNILERFSAQQFPDLHSELNLSSLELGDSALYFCASSVVGQGAGETQYFGPGTRLLVL.

This clone appeared a single time. The chain joins TRBV5-1 to TRBJ2-5; 8 bases align to TRBD1. The CDR3 length is 15 residues. Losses at the gene ends were 2 bases for V and 2 bases for J; bases not matched to a gene: 5. Germline-derived CDR1 and CDR2 are SGHRS and YFSETQ. Here the CDR3 reads CASSLGQGSQETQYF. The CDR3 DNA sequence: TGCGCCAGCAGCTTAGGACAGGGCTCACAAGAGACCCAGTACTTC.